The rows below give T cell receptor beta chains drawn from one sample of a study of blood T cell repertoires in COVID-19. TCRdb's table, derived via immunoSEQ multiplex PCR, lists solely in-frame clones and lacks some. Found here are under 250,000 clones, 79% of them singletons; the top ten hold roughly 5.7%. Sequenced: peripheral blood. These TCRs come from a woman in her thirties or forties with COVID-19, enrolled during active disease. Each CDR3 is given with its conserved first and last residue. A D gene is named only where the DNA matches it firmly. Size tells how often a clone was seen (once, few, many) or the class of an expanded clone, and some rows leave it out.

>.|TRBV14|.|15|TRBJ1-1
TGTGCCAGCAGCCAGACAAGGACAGATCCTTTAGTAGCTTTCTTT
CASSQTRTDPLVAFF
>few|TRBV7-2|TRBD1|15|TRBJ2-7
TGTGCCAGCAGGGCAAGGAATACAGGGGCCCTGGAGCAGTACTTC
CASRARNTGALEQYF
>.|TRBV19|TRBD2|18|TRBJ2-5
TGTGCCAGTAGTAGAGGGACTAGCGGGGGACTTTACCAAGAGACCCAGTACTTC
CASSRGTSGGLYQETQYF
>.|TRBV23-1|.|12|TRBJ1-2
TGCGCCAGCAGGGGGGGGGATTATGGCTACACCTTC
CASRGGDYGYTF
>.|TRBV6-5|.|13|TRBJ2-1
TGTGCCAGCGTAAGCGGCAATTACAATGAGCAGTTCTTC
CASVSGNYNEQFF
>.|TRBV7-2|.|14|TRBJ2-5
TGTGCCAGCAGCTTTAACTCGGGGGAAGAGACCCAGTACTTC
CASSFNSGEETQYF
>.|TRBV28|.|14|TRBJ1-2
TGTGCCAGCAGTCCGTCGTCTATATCGGTCGGCTACACCTTC
CASSPSSISVGYTF
>.|TRBV11-2|.|13|TRBJ1-5
TGTGCCAGCAGCCCAGGGGATGGGCAGCCCCAGCATTTT
CASSPGDGQPQHF
>.|TRBV2|.|11|TRBJ2-3
TGTGCCAGCAGTGTCTCAGATACGCAGTATTTT
CASSVSDTQYF
>once|TRBV25-1|TRBD1|18|TRBJ2-5
TGTGCCAGCAGTGACCTTCGACAGGGGGCATCTTATGAGGAGACCCAGTACTTC
CASSDLRQGASYEETQYF
>.|TRBV10-3|.|17|TRBJ2-6
TGTGCCATCAGTGAGTCTGTGACTAGCTCTGGGGCCAACGTCCTGACTTTC
CAISESVTSSGANVLTF
>.|TRBV9|TRBD1|17|TRBJ2-3
TGTGCCAGCTCCGCACCCCCTATTTACGACAGGGAGGATACGCAGTATTTT
CASSAPPIYDREDTQYF
>.|TRBV30|.|11|TRBJ1-4
TGTGCCTGGAAGAGGGATGAAAAACTGTTTTTT
CAWKRDEKLFF
>.|TRBV5-1|TRBD1|17|TRBJ1-1
TGCGCCAGCAGGTGGGGGAGCATACCGGGACAGTCCACTGAAGCTTTCTTT
CASRWGSIPGQSTEAFF
>.|TRBV30|.|18|TRBJ1-3
TGTGCCTGGAGTGTTGCGGGAGCCAGGGGATCAACTGGAAACACCATATATTTT
CAWSVAGARGSTGNTIYF
>.|TRBV11-3|TRBD2|15|TRBJ2-1
TGTGCCAGCAGCCCGGGAGGTGGCCGGGTATATGAGCAGTTCTTC
CASSPGGGRVYEQFF
>.|TRBV9|.|15|TRBJ1-3
TGTGCCAGCAGCGTTCGGGGTACGTCTGGAAACACCATATATTTT
CASSVRGTSGNTIYF
>.|TRBV25-1|TRBD1|14|TRBJ2-3
TGTGCCGAGAACAGGGGGTGGGATGGAGATACGCAGTATTTT
CAENRGWDGDTQYF
>.|TRBV20-1|.|16|TRBJ2-2
TGCAGTGCTAGTTCATCCGGGAGTCATGTCACCGGGGAGCTGTTTTTT
CSASSSGSHVTGELFF
>.|TRBV7-9|.|11|TRBJ1-1
TGTGCCAGCAAAGGGGGTACTGAAGCTTTCTTT
CASKGGTEAFF
>.|TRBV9|TRBD1|15|TRBJ2-7
TGTGCCAGCAGCCCATCGACAGGGGGCGACCAGGCTGAGTACTTC
CASSPSTGGDQAEYF
>.|TRBV6-5|.|15|TRBJ2-1
TGTGCCAGCAGTTACTGGGGGGGGGCCGTAAATGAGCAGTTCTTC
CASSYWGGAVNEQFF
>.|TRBV18|.|16|TRBJ1-1
TGTGCCAGCTCACCCCTGGGCCAAAGGGGGAACACTGAAGCTTTCTTT
CASSPLGQRGNTEAFF
>.|TRBV5-1|.|15|TRBJ2-5
TGCGCCAGCAGCGGGACTGACCCTGGACGGGAGACCCAGTACTTC
CASSGTDPGRETQYF
>.|TRBV5-6|TRBD2|16|TRBJ2-5
TGTGCCAGCAGTTTCTCAACGACTAGCGGGAGGTCGACCCAGTACTTC
CASSFSTTSGRSTQYF
>.|TRBV7-9|TRBD2|17|TRBJ2-1
TGTGCCAGCAGCTTAGCCTATACTAGCGGGAATTACAATGAGCAGTTCTTC
CASSLAYTSGNYNEQFF
>.|TRBV7-2|TRBD1|14|TRBJ1-6
TGTGCCAGCAGCTTGGACAGGAATAATTCACCCCTCCACTTT
CASSLDRNNSPLHF